These 3 T cell receptor beta chains share one sample of origin, sequenced in a study of cytomegalovirus exposure and HLA in healthy donors. With 60 Vbeta and 13 Jbeta primers, the PCR was carried out. Only in-frame clones appear in the TCRdb table, and some are missing; sequencing was by immunoSEQ multiplex PCR. This table has approximately 150,000 clones, more than 65% appearing once. Material: PBMCs. The receptors originated from a woman in her thirties in good health and CMV-seronegative.

The chain recombines TRBV2 with TRBJ2-7, with 12 bases that match TRBD2. From germline, CDR1 is SNHLY and CDR2 FYNNEI. With 7 bases clipped from V and 4 bases from J, the junction kept 2 bases outside the gene matches. The CDR3 is 13 amino acids. The CDR3 DNA reads as TGTGCCAGCACCGGGACTAGCGGGTACGAGCAGTACTTC. Amino acid sequence: CASTGTSGYEQYF.

CDR3 coding DNA: TGTGCCTGGAGTGTACTGGGGCGGGAGGGCCCCTTTAACATTCAGTACTTC. The encoded protein is CAWSVLGREGPFNIQYF. The chain joins TRBV30 to TRBJ2-4; 9 bases map to TRBD2. J was trimmed by 7 bases and V by 0 bases; bases with no gene match: 13. The CDR3 is made up of 17 amino acids. Germline V gene lookup returns CDR1 GTSNPN and CDR2 SVGIG (reference sequence).

V usage is TRBV5-6 and J usage is TRBJ1-3; no clear D gene. The CDR3 length is 14 residues. Germline V CDR1 and CDR2: SGHDT, YYEEEE. The V end was cut by 0 bases, the J end by 1 base, with 5 bases between. The DNA for the CDR3 is TGTGCCAGCAGCTTGGAGAGGTCTGGAAACACCATATATTTT. It translates to CASSLERSGNTIYF.